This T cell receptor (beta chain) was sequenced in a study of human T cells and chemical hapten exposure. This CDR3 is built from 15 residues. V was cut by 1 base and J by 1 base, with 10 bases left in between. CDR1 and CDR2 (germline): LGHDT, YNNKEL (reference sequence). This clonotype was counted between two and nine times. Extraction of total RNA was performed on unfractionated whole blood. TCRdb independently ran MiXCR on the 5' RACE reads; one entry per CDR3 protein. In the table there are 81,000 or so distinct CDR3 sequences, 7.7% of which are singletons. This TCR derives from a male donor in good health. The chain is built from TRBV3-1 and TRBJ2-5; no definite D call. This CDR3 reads CASSQGVGSQETQYF. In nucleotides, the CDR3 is TGTGCCAGCAGCCAAGGGGTGGGGTCCCAAGAGACCCAGTACTTC.